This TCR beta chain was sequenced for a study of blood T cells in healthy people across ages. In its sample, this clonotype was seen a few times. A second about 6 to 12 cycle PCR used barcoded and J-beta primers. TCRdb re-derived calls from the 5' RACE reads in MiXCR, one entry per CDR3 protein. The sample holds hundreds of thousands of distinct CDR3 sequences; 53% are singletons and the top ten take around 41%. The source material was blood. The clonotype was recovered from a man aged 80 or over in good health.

The CDR3 coding sequence is TGTGCCAGCAGCTTGGGGCAGGGGAAGACCTACGAGCAGTACTTC. It is translated as CASSLGQGKTYEQYF. V is TRBV7-2 and J is TRBJ2-7; possibly TRBD1 for D (6 bases). The V gene lost 3 bases and the J gene lost 2 bases, with 14 bases spanning the gap. This CDR3 comprises 15 residues. Germline V gives CDR1 SGHTA, CDR2 FQGNSA.